This TCR beta chain appears in the sequencing data of a study of cytomegalovirus exposure and HLA in healthy donors. CDR1 and CDR2 (germline): LNHNV, YYDKDF (reference sequence). V lost 3 bases to trimming and J lost 5 bases, with 14 bases between them. The CDR3 covers 15 residues. Details on this clone: Its specificity is not known.

Overall study results and limits: Apparent HLA restriction characterized most CMV-associated TCR beta chains in a later analysis.

Primers for the PCR totalled 60 Vbeta and 13 Jbeta. The protocol was immunoSEQ multiplex PCR, while the TCRdb copy is restricted to in-frame clones and leaves out a portion. The sample has roughly 160,000 clones, roughly 80% seen once. The material sequenced was PBMCs. This chain links TRBV15 with TRBJ2-1; possibly TRBD1 for D (5 bases). This sequence was found in a man aged 30-40 years in good health and CMV-seronegative. CDR3 sequence reads: CATSSLWGGNNEQFF. For the CDR3, the DNA is TGTGCCACCAGCAGCCTTTGGGGCGGAAACAATGAGCAGTTCTTC.